This T cell receptor (beta chain) comes out of a study of cytomegalovirus exposure and HLA in healthy donors. General study findings and limits: Researchers reported that a few CMV-associated chains were confirmed in vitro as CMV antigen-specific. The TCR clusters that emerged in the first cohort tended, a later analysis found, to co-occur in the 120 or so validation repertoires.

While the first cohort had some 700 subjects, the donors belonged to the separate validation cohort of 100 to 150 subjects. Only in-frame clones appear in the TCRdb table, and some are missing; sequencing was by immunoSEQ multiplex PCR. The sample shows a few hundred thousand clones, more than 75% of them seen only once. Worth noting for this clone: As yet, its antigen is unknown.

The CDR3 has 14 amino acids. Trimming shortened V by 0 bases and J by 4 bases, and 10 bases separated the two germline ends. CDR1 and CDR2 (germline): SGHRS, YFSETQ. V is TRBV5-1 and J is TRBJ2-5; possibly TRBD2 for D (6 bases). Sequencing was carried out using PBMCs. The clonotype originates from a woman aged 18-29 years in good health and CMV-seronegative. The CDR3 protein is CASSLGTEGETQYF. CDR3 coding DNA: TGCGCCAGCAGCTTGGGGACGGAGGGAGAGACCCAGTACTTC.